This T cell receptor beta chain was sequenced in a study of T cell responses to AZD1222 COVID-19 vaccine. With respect to this clone: The target antigen is unknown.

Germline V CDR1 and CDR2: GTSNPN, SVGIG (reference sequence). There are 15 residues in the CDR3. V gave up 0 bases and J gave up 6 bases; unmatched junction bases: 9. Generated by immunoSEQ multiplex PCR, the TCRdb table keeps only in-frame clones and is missing some. The sample has 150,000 or so clones, roughly 94% seen once; the top ten hold 1% to 1.5%. Study-wide findings and caveats: Donors were largely white British and mainly female; clonal diversity was possibly underestimated. Only after the peak T cell response were repertoires sampled.

Sequencing was performed on peripheral blood, taken 28 days after the second AZD1222 dose. The receptor was isolated from an adult who received the AZD1222 COVID-19 vaccine. The V gene is TRBV30, the J gene TRBJ2-3; 7 bases map to TRBD2. The CDR3: CAWSVGLGEGDTQYF. CDR3 coding DNA: TGTGCCTGGAGTGTAGGACTGGGGGAGGGTGATACGCAGTATTTT.